Listed here are 20 T cell receptor beta chains from one sample, sequenced in a study of shared clonotypes between healthy human individuals. Measured with immunoSEQ multiplex PCR; TCRdb has only the in-frame clones, and not every one. The repertoire includes fewer than 400,000 clones, around two thirds of them detected once, and 9% to 12% sits in the top ten. Specimen: memory CD4+ T cells sorted from blood. The subset was: CD45RA-negative fraction. These receptors were collected from a man aged 25-40 years in good health.

This rearrangement joins TRBV7-9 to TRBJ2-1, with 9 bases aligning to TRBD1. With V trimmed by 7 bases and J by 5 bases, 6 bases remained unmatched. Looked up from germline, CDR1 is SEHNR and CDR2 is FQNEAQ (reference sequence). The CDR3 is made up of 14 amino acids. CDR3 residues: CASKVGQGNNEQFF. For the CDR3, the DNA is TGTGCCAGCAAGGTTGGACAGGGGAACAATGAGCAGTTCTTC.

The rearrangement uses TRBV7-2 and TRBJ1-3; tentative D call: TRBD1 (5 bases). Germline CDR1 and CDR2: SGHTA and FQGNSA. V shed 5 bases and J shed 4 bases, with 15 bases lying between them. The CDR3 runs 15 residues. The CDR3 DNA reads TGTGCCAGCAGCCTGGGGCCGGGGGACGGAAACACCATATATTTT. Encoded protein: CASSLGPGDGNTIYF.

A few counts support this clone. V and J are TRBV6-5 and TRBJ2-2; D is possibly TRBD1 (6 bases). V shed 6 bases and J shed 3 bases, with 14 bases lying between them. Germline V gene data show CDR1 as MNHEY and CDR2 as SVGAGI. The CDR3 runs 15 residues. The CDR3 DNA reads as TGTGCCAGCAGGGCGACCTACAGGGACACCGGGGAGCTGTTTTTT. It is translated as CASRATYRDTGELFF.

The chain uses TRBV5-1 and TRBJ1-2, with D uncertain. V was clipped by 0 bases and J by 5 bases, with 14 bases between them. The V gene's germline CDR1 is SGHRS and CDR2 YFSETQ. The CDR3 is 15 residues long. This CDR3 reads CASSLAPGLKYGYTF. CDR3 sequence (DNA): TGCGCCAGCAGCTTGGCCCCAGGACTCAAGTATGGCTACACCTTC.

The rearrangement uses TRBV5-5 and TRBJ2-1; the D call may be TRBD1 or TRBD2 (6 bases each). CDR1 is SGHKS and CDR2 is YYEKEE in the germline V gene (reference sequence). The V end lost 1 base, the J end lost 8 bases, and 7 bases lay between the germline ends. The CDR3 is 12 residues long. CDR3 in amino acids: CASSLRGDEQFF. CDR3 nucleotide sequence: TGTGCCAGCAGCTTGAGGGGGGATGAGCAGTTCTTC.

This clone was picked up one time. The chain employs TRBV5-4 and TRBJ2-3, with unresolved D. The V and J ends lost 2 bases and 4 bases respectively, with 17 bases between them. Germline V gene data show CDR1 as SGHNT and CDR2 as YYREEE (reference sequence). The CDR3 is 16 amino acids. This chain's CDR3 is CASSFRRQLIPDTQYF. The CDR3 nucleotides read TGTGCCAGCAGCTTTCGACGTCAACTTATTCCAGATACGCAGTATTTT.

The V and J genes are TRBV13 and TRBJ1-4; D is perhaps TRBD1 (6 bases). Trimming took 2 bases from V and 1 from J, leaving 8 bases between them. CDR3 length: 15 residues. Germline CDR1 PRHDT, CDR2 FYEKMQ (reference sequence). For the CDR3, the DNA is TGTGCCAGCAGCTTACGCAGGGGAACTAATGAAAAACTGTTTTTT. Residues: CASSLRRGTNEKLFF.

V usage is TRBV2 and J usage is TRBJ2-4; D is ambiguous. The CDR3 contains 13 residues. V was trimmed by 10 bases and J by 2 bases, leaving 12 bases between them. The germline CDR1 and CDR2 sequences are SNHLY and FYNNEI. DNA for the CDR3: TGTGCCACGAATAAGGAGACCAAAAACATTCAGTACTTC. It translates to CATNKETKNIQYF.

This chain joins TRBV7-9 and TRBJ2-1; no clear D. Germline-derived CDR1 and CDR2 are SEHNR and FQNEAQ (reference sequence). Trimming shortened V by 2 bases and J by 6 bases, and 8 bases separated the two germline ends. CDR3 size: 13 residues. The DNA for the CDR3 is TGTGCCAGCAGCTTAACGGAACGCAATGAGCAGTTCTTC. It translates to CASSLTERNEQFF.

This rearrangement joins TRBV18 to TRBJ1-5; 7 nucleotides line up with TRBD1. This CDR3 comprises 14 residues. J gave up 4 bases and V 3 bases, and 3 bases lay outside the gene matches. Germline loops: CDR1 KGHSH, CDR2 LQKENI. Here the CDR3 reads CASSPGQTNQPQHF. The CDR3 DNA sequence: TGTGCCAGCTCACCGGGACAGACTAATCAGCCCCAGCATTTT.

The V gene is TRBV18, the J gene TRBJ1-2; perhaps TRBD1 as D (5 bases). Trimming removed 4 bases at V and 4 bases at J, with 13 bases between. Germline-derived CDR1 and CDR2 are KGHSH and LQKENI. The CDR3 runs to 14 residues. This CDR3 is CASSLDSTSYGYTF. The DNA for the CDR3 is TGTGCCAGCTCACTTGACAGCACATCCTATGGCTACACCTTC.

The rearrangement joins TRBV15 to TRBJ2-1; 13 bases fit TRBD2. Germline CDR1 and CDR2: LNHNV and YYDKDF (reference sequence). V shed 4 bases and J 8 bases; nucleotides not matched to a gene: 8. The CDR3 has 16 residues. The chain's CDR3 is CATSMGLAGIIYEQFF. The CDR3 nucleotides read TGTGCCACCAGCATGGGACTAGCGGGAATAATCTATGAGCAGTTCTTC.

This clone came up once. The J gene is TRBJ2-7, the V gene TRBV5-1; possible D gene TRBD1, 6 bases. This CDR3 has 18 amino acids. Germline CDR1 reads SGHRS; CDR2 reads YFSETQ. Trimming cost V 1 base and J 0 bases, with 20 bases left between them. CDR3 coding DNA: TGCGCCAGCAGCTTGAGGTCGGGGACAATCCGGGGCTCCTACGAGCAGTACTTC. Translation gives CASSLRSGTIRGSYEQYF.

The gene calls are TRBV27 and TRBJ2-7, with D possibly called TRBD1 or TRBD2 (5 bases each). The ends were cut back, 0 bases at V and 7 bases at J, with 13 bases in the middle. Germline assignment: CDR1 MNHEY and CDR2 SMNVEV (reference sequence). The CDR3 extends over 14 amino acids. Here the CDR3 reads CASSLSVQGGEQYF. CDR3 sequence (DNA): TGTGCCAGCAGTTTATCTGTTCAGGGCGGGGAGCAGTACTTC.

The chain has TRBV5-1 and TRBJ2-1, with TRBD1 matching 7 bases. V lost 4 bases and J lost 2; bases outside the gene matches: 6. In germline, CDR1 is SGHRS, CDR2 YFSETQ. The CDR3 is made up of 15 amino acids. The DNA for the CDR3 is TGCGCCAGCAGCCCTGGGACAGCCACCTACAATGAGCAGTTCTTC. Translation: CASSPGTATYNEQFF.

This chain joins TRBV18 and TRBJ2-2; D is ambiguous. From germline, CDR1 is KGHSH and CDR2 LQKENI. The CDR3 covers 14 residues. With 2 bases removed from V and 7 bases from J, the gap between germline ends came to 11 bases. The CDR3 DNA follows: TGTGCCAGCTCACCAGACCGCGTGGACGGGGAGCTGTTTTTT. Translation gives CASSPDRVDGELFF.

Many counts were recorded for this clone. The rearrangement joins TRBV7-2 to TRBJ1-1; D ambiguous. Germline CDR1 is SGHTA and CDR2 is FQGNSA. V lost 5 bases to trimming and J lost 1 base, with 11 bases between them. The CDR3 has 14 amino acids. The CDR3, as DNA: TGTGCCAGCAGCCTATCGTGGGGGAACACTGAAGCTTTCTTT. Translating it yields CASSLSWGNTEAFF.

The gene calls are TRBV29-1 and TRBJ1-3; D might be TRBD1 (6 bases). The CDR3 contains 15 residues. CDR1 and CDR2 (germline): SQVTM, ANQGSEA. Trimming cost V 0 bases and J 5 bases, with 14 bases left between them. The chain's CDR3 is CSVEDIGGGRNTIYF. The CDR3 nucleotides are TGCAGCGTTGAAGATATAGGGGGAGGTCGAAACACCATATATTTT. Filled out from reference TRBV29-1 and TRBJ1-3, the complete variable domain reads SAVISQKPSRDICQRGTSLTIQCQVDSQVTMMFWYRQQPGQSLTLIATANQGSEATYESGFVIDKFPISRPNLTFSTLTVSNMSPEDSSIYLCSVEDIGGGRNTIYFGEGSWLTVV.

There are a few counts of this clone. The chain has TRBV7-3 and TRBJ2-5; no definite D call. V gave up 5 bases and J gave up 4 bases, with 11 bases separating them. CDR3 size: 13 residues. Germline V lookup: CDR1 SGHTA, CDR2 FQGTGA. The CDR3 loop reads CASSLIASETQYF. The CDR3 DNA is TGTGCCAGCAGCCTCATAGCCTCAGAGACCCAGTACTTC.

The chain uses TRBV6-6 and TRBJ1-1, with a possible D match to TRBD1 (6 bases). The CDR3 is made up of 14 amino acids. Germline V gene sequence: CDR1 MNHNY, CDR2 SVGAGI (reference sequence). The V and J ends lost 5 bases and 1 base respectively, with 11 bases between them. For the CDR3, the DNA is TGTGCCAGCAGTACGCGGACAGCGAACACTGAAGCTTTCTTT. Translation: CASSTRTANTEAFF.